This T cell receptor (beta chain) was sequenced in a study of T cell repertoires in cytomegalovirus infection. At the level of the study: TCR beta signatures that were public indicated CMV infection and matching HLA type. General study results and limits: People with CMV and the relevant HLA were identified by cumulative public TCR beta family frequency. The study found HLA-C-restricted CMV-specific TCR beta clonotypes dominating the ex vivo response.

The sample holds many counts of this clonotype. The antigen is not known. In TCRdb, the reads were re-called with MiXCR into one record per CDR3 protein. The sample lists fewer than 550,000 distinct CDR3 sequences; 16% were seen once. There are 13 residues in the CDR3. V lost 6 bases to trimming and J lost 2 bases, with 11 bases between them. CDR1 is MNHEY and CDR2 is SMNVEV in the germline V gene (reference sequence). The sample taken for sequencing was CD8+ T cells from PBMCs. The TCR was taken from a human donor in good health (CMV status not recorded). Some clones in this sample may be carry-over from other donors' samples. The chain carries TRBV27 and TRBJ2-7; a possible D gene is TRBD2 (5 bases). CDR3 residues: CASSLGGPYEQYF. CDR3 coding DNA: TGTGCCAGCAGCTTAGGCGGGCCCTACGAGCAGTACTTC.